The 28 T cell receptor beta chains given below trace back to one sample, sequenced in a study of T cell responses to AZD1222 COVID-19 vaccine. Some clones are missing from TCRdb's copy, which holds only in-frame ones; the method was immunoSEQ multiplex PCR. In the table there are around 130,000 clones, more than 85% of which are singletons. Sequenced here: peripheral blood, sampled 28 days after the second AZD1222 dose. The receptor set was obtained from an adult who received the AZD1222 COVID-19 vaccine.

The chain joins TRBV5-1 to TRBJ2-7, with 13 bases lining up with TRBD2. Germline V gene lookup returns CDR1 SGHRS and CDR2 YFSETQ. The CDR3 extends over 14 amino acids. V dropped 5 bases and J dropped 4; count of bases not matched to a gene: 3. The CDR3 is CASSTSGGAYEQYF. The CDR3 DNA follows: TGCGCCAGCAGTACTAGCGGGGGGGCGTACGAGCAGTACTTC.

V usage is TRBV12-3 or TRBV12-4 and J usage is TRBJ1-3; D unresolved. With 5 bases removed from V and 5 bases from J, the gap between germline ends came to 10 bases. The CDR3 loop spans 13 amino acids. The CDR3 loop is CASSLNRRNTIYF. The CDR3 DNA reads as TGTGCCAGCAGTCTGAATAGAAGAAACACCATATATTTT.

This sequence joins TRBV3-1 (or the pseudogene TRBV3-2) and TRBJ2-2; D remains unclear. This CDR3 spans 12 amino acids. The germline CDR1 and CDR2 sequences are LGHDT and YNNKEL (reference sequence). The ends were cut back, 2 bases at V and 9 bases at J, with 7 bases in the middle. CDR3: CASSQRSRELFF. CDR3 DNA: TGTGCCAGCAGCCAAAGGTCTCGGGAGCTGTTTTTT.

This chain joins TRBV19 and TRBJ1-6, with D maybe TRBD1 (5 bases). Germline V lookup: CDR1 LNHDA, CDR2 SQIVND (reference sequence). V was pared by 5 bases and J by 10 bases, with 15 bases between. The CDR3 loop spans 14 amino acids. The CDR3 DNA is TGTGCCAGTAGTGACCGGGACCGGCGGTCACCCCTCCACTTT. This translates into CASSDRDRRSPLHF.

V and J are TRBV29-1 and TRBJ2-1, with a weak D call TRBD1 (6 bases). Germline loops: CDR1 SQVTM, CDR2 ANQGSEA. Trimming removed 1 base from V and 4 bases from J, with 14 bases in between. The CDR3 is 15 residues long. CDR3 region: CSVEVAGAAYNEQFF. The CDR3 region has the DNA TGCAGCGTTGAAGTGGCAGGGGCCGCATACAATGAGCAGTTCTTC.

This clone has only one observation. In the same sample, other DNA sequences code for this CDR3. J is TRBJ1-1 and V is TRBV6-5, with TRBD1 matching over 9 bases. Trimming cost V 6 bases and J 8 bases; bases outside gene matches: 7. The V gene's germline CDR1 is MNHEY and CDR2 SVGAGI. The CDR3 is made up of 13 amino acids. CDR3 region: CASSYRGPTEAFF. CDR3 sequence (DNA): TGTGCCAGCAGCTACAGGGGGCCCACCGAAGCTTTCTTT.

This chain joins TRBV30 and TRBJ2-3; 8 nucleotides line up with TRBD1. The CDR3 is 14 residues long. V shed 2 bases, J shed 3 bases, and the junction held 4 bases outside the gene matches. Looked up from germline, CDR1 is GTSNPN and CDR2 is SVGIG (reference sequence). The CDR3 is CAWSPGGYTDTQYF. As DNA, the CDR3 is TGTGCCTGGAGTCCAGGGGGCTATACAGATACGCAGTATTTT.

The rearrangement links TRBV11-3 to TRBJ2-7; 7 positions agree with TRBD2. CDR3 length: 13 residues. With 5 bases clipped from V and 3 bases from J, the junction kept 4 bases outside the gene matches. Germline V lookup: CDR1 SGHNT, CDR2 YENEEA. CDR3: CASSLGGVYEQYF. The CDR3 DNA is TGTGCCAGCAGCCTGGGGGGGGTCTACGAGCAGTACTTC.

This chain links TRBV7-9 with TRBJ2-5; D unresolved. The germline gives CDR1 SEHNR, CDR2 FQNEAQ (reference sequence). The CDR3 sequence is 14 residues long. Between the trimmed V and J ends, which lost 0 bases and 7 bases, there was a span of 12 bases. The chain's CDR3 is CASSLAKGKLTQYF. The DNA for the CDR3 is TGTGCCAGCAGCTTAGCGAAGGGTAAGTTGACCCAGTACTTC.

The CDR3 DNA reads TGCAGTGCTAGTGCCCCGGGGGGGCATCAGCCCCAGCATTTT. It yields the protein CSASAPGGHQPQHF. This chain connects TRBV20-1 to TRBJ1-5, with D possibly TRBD1 on 6 matching bases. The CDR3 is 14 amino acids. CDR1 and CDR2 (germline): DFQATT, SNEGSKA (reference sequence). V gave up 3 bases and J gave up 5 bases, with 14 bases separating them.

V usage is TRBV19 and J usage is TRBJ1-6, with D uncertain. The CDR3 runs to 13 residues. Trimming left V 7 bases short and J 5 bases short, with 9 bases between. Germline CDR1 and CDR2: LNHDA and SQIVND (reference sequence). CDR3 sequence (DNA): TGTGCCAGTAACCCGGGAGATAATTCACCCCTCCACTTT. Its protein is CASNPGDNSPLHF.

V usage is TRBV10-1 and J usage is TRBJ2-7, with 9 bases lining up with TRBD1. The CDR3 consists of 15 residues. V lost 3 bases to trimming and J lost 3 bases; unmatched junction nucleotides: 6. Germline V lookup: CDR1 WNHNN, CDR2 SYGVQD (reference sequence). The CDR3 loop reads CASSDGQGSYYEQYF. DNA for the CDR3: TGCGCCAGCAGTGATGGACAGGGGTCATACTACGAGCAGTACTTC.

The chain links TRBV7-2 to TRBJ2-7, with TRBD1 identical over 9 bases. J gave up 4 bases and V 1 base, and 5 bases lay outside the gene matches. This CDR3 comprises 15 residues. Per the germline V gene, CDR1 is SGHTA and CDR2 is FQGNSA. The CDR3: CASSLGGQGPYEQYF. DNA for the CDR3: TGTGCCAGCAGCTTAGGGGGACAGGGACCATACGAGCAGTACTTC.

J is TRBJ2-4 and V is TRBV6-5; D gene ambiguous. The CDR3 is 11 amino acids. V gave up 6 bases and J gave up 3 bases, with 3 bases separating them. Per germline, CDR1 MNHEY and CDR2 SVGAGI. The CDR3 loop reads CASRFKNIQYF. In nucleotides, the CDR3 is TGTGCCAGCAGGTTCAAAAACATTCAGTACTTC.

The rearrangement joins TRBV5-1 to TRBJ2-2; 7 bases fit TRBD1. V lost 3 bases to trimming and J lost 3 bases; unmatched junction nucleotides: 5. The germline V gene has CDR1 SGHRS and CDR2 YFSETQ. CDR3 length equals 15 residues. The CDR3 here is CASSSGQWDTGELFF. The CDR3 DNA reads as TGCGCCAGCAGCTCGGGACAGTGGGACACCGGGGAGCTGTTTTTT.

This chain links TRBV12-3 or TRBV12-4 with TRBJ1-2; D is undetermined. The V end was cut by 3 bases, the J end by 6 bases, with 8 bases between. The CDR3 extends over 12 amino acids. CDR3 bases: TGTGCCAGCAGTTTTGGGCGAAATGGCTACACCTTC. It encodes CASSFGRNGYTF.

V gene TRBV7-2 combines with J gene TRBJ1-2; D unclear. This CDR3 has 14 amino acids. Trimming stripped 6 bases from V and 4 bases from J, with 15 bases between. CDR1 is SGHTA and CDR2 is FQGNSA in the germline V gene. CDR3 sequence: CASSIASRTYGYTF. In nucleotides, the CDR3 is TGTGCCAGCAGTATAGCCTCGCGGACCTATGGCTACACCTTC.

This chain connects TRBV28 to TRBJ2-5, with TRBD2 matching 15 bases. J lost 2 bases, V lost 6 bases, and 7 bases had no gene match. The CDR3 covers 17 residues. In germline, CDR1 is MDHEN, CDR2 SYDVKM. The CDR3 sequence: CASRGTSGGPRQETQYF. CDR3 in DNA: TGTGCCAGCAGAGGGACTAGCGGGGGGCCAAGACAAGAGACCCAGTACTTC.

The rearrangement joins TRBV3-1 (or the pseudogene TRBV3-2) to TRBJ2-5, with 11 bases that match TRBD1. The ends lost 4 bases at V and 5 bases at J; junction bases unmatched: 6. This CDR3 region has 15 residues. CDR1 LGHDT and CDR2 YNNKEL come from the germline V gene (reference sequence). The CDR3 nucleotides are TGTGCCAGCAGCCCCTGGACAGGGGGCGAGGAGACCCAGTACTTC. This translates into CASSPWTGGEETQYF.

This chain joins TRBV6-5 and TRBJ1-5; D is ambiguous. CDR1 is MNHEY and CDR2 is SVGAGI in the germline V gene. Trimming removed 2 bases at V and 6 bases at J, with 8 bases between. The CDR3 covers 13 residues. For the CDR3, the DNA is TGTGCCAGCAGTTACGGGAGGAGTCAGCCCCAGCATTTT. As protein: CASSYGRSQPQHF.

This chain links TRBV30 with TRBJ1-2; D is ambiguous. The CDR3 spans 14 residues. Trimming took off 2 bases at V and 4 bases at J, with 14 bases between the two ends. Per germline, CDR1 GTSNPN and CDR2 SVGIG (reference sequence). The CDR3 bases are TGTGCCTGGAGTAGGGATCGCCAGAGCTATGGCTACACCTTC. Amino acid sequence: CAWSRDRQSYGYTF.

J is TRBJ2-5 and V is TRBV6-5, with D possibly matching TRBD1 (6 bases). Germline CDR1 and CDR2: MNHEY and SVGAGI. Trimming pared 0 bases from V and 4 bases from J, leaving 6 bases between. The CDR3 consists of 13 residues. The CDR3 spells CASSYSRGETQYF. As DNA, the CDR3 is TGTGCCAGCAGTTACTCCAGGGGAGAGACCCAGTACTTC.

The chain employs TRBV18 and TRBJ2-2, with D hard to call. This CDR3 comprises 16 residues. The V end lost 2 bases, the J end lost 1 base, and 11 bases lay between the germline ends. Germline V CDR1 and CDR2: KGHSH, LQKENI. The CDR3 sequence is CASSPNVIGNTGELFF. The DNA for the CDR3 is TGTGCCAGCTCACCAAATGTCATCGGGAACACCGGGGAGCTGTTTTTT.

This chain connects TRBV15 to TRBJ2-3; a weak D match, TRBD2 (7 bases). The CDR3 contains 14 residues. Trimming took 4 bases from V and 4 from J, leaving 12 bases between them. Germline-derived CDR1 and CDR2 are LNHNV and YYDKDF (reference sequence). This chain's CDR3 is CATSIGGAADTQYF. The CDR3 coding sequence is TGTGCCACCAGCATTGGGGGGGCAGCAGATACGCAGTATTTT.

The chain links TRBV19 to TRBJ2-3, with TRBD2 identical over 14 bases. Germline V gene lookup returns CDR1 LNHDA and CDR2 SQIVND (reference sequence). With V trimmed by 3 bases and J by 3 bases, 2 bases remained unmatched. This CDR3 has 16 amino acids. CDR3 loop: CASSIRTSGGTDTQYF. The CDR3 DNA reads as TGTGCCAGTAGTATTAGGACTAGCGGGGGGACAGATACGCAGTATTTT. Drawing the rest from reference TRBV19 and TRBJ2-3, the complete variable domain is DGGITQSPKYLFRKEGQNVTLSCEQNLNHDAMYWYRQDPGQGLRLIYYSQIVNDFQKGDIAEGYSVSREKKESFPLTVTSAQKNPTAFYLCASSIRTSGGTDTQYFGPGTRLTVL.

The V call is TRBV19, the J call TRBJ2-7; TRBD1 is a possible D gene (6 bases). Germline loops: CDR1 LNHDA, CDR2 SQIVND (reference sequence). Trimming removed 8 bases from V and 6 bases from J, with 17 bases in between. The CDR3 length is 13 residues. CDR3 loop: CASGPGTGSEQYF. Written as DNA, the CDR3 is TGTGCCAGTGGCCCCGGAACAGGGAGCGAGCAGTACTTC.

This rearrangement joins TRBV7-3 to TRBJ2-1; D gene uncertain. Trimming removed 4 bases at V and 0 bases at J, with 10 bases between. The CDR3 has 15 amino acids. Germline CDR1 SGHTA, CDR2 FQGTGA. CDR3 coding DNA: TGTGCCAGCAGCTCCGCTAGGGACTCCTACAATGAGCAGTTCTTC. It is translated as CASSSARDSYNEQFF.

The gene calls are TRBV6-1 and TRBJ2-7; D might be TRBD2 (5 bases). This CDR3 is 13 amino acids long. The V gene's germline CDR1 is MNHNS and CDR2 SASEGT. The V gene lost 2 bases and the J gene lost 6 bases, with 11 bases spanning the gap. CDR3 sequence (DNA): TGTGCCAGCAGTGAAAGGCGGGTTTTCGAGCAGTACTTC. This encodes CASSERRVFEQYF.